This T cell receptor beta chain was observed in a study of T-cell reconstitution after alpha-beta-depleted transplantation in children. The CDR3 is 13 amino acids. V gave up 6 bases and J gave up 4 bases; unmatched junction bases: 3. A library of TCRbeta sequences, prepared with unique molecular identifiers, was generated. TCRdb reprocessed the PCR reads via MiXCR and lists one record per CDR3 protein. The sample has a few hundred thousand distinct CDR3 sequences, about 24% seen once; the top ten hold under 5.5%. Broader study findings: Some patients owed their high day-60 TCRbeta diversity to surviving recipient T cells and thymic progenitors. Reports say that about two months after transplant, the alpha-beta T cells came out of several hundred graft clones that had expanded. T-cell counts and diversity at one year post-transplant came mainly from newly produced T cells.

This clonotype was seen more than once but under ten times. Its specificity is not known. Sample: PBMCs, mostly from graft donor cells, taken 360 days after TCRalphabeta/CD19-depleted stem cell transplant. This receptor was taken from a female patient aged 2 to 10 who had a stem cell transplant for congenital amegakaryocytic thrombocytopenia, so the T cells may come from the graft donor. This chain links TRBV12-3 or TRBV12-4 with TRBJ1-2; 9 nucleotides match TRBD1. The CDR3 reads CASRTGGVYGYTF. The CDR3 DNA follows: TGTGCCAGCAGGACAGGGGGAGTCTATGGCTACACCTTC.